Listed below are T cell receptor beta chains from one sample, sequenced in a study of cytomegalovirus exposure and HLA in healthy donors. Measured with immunoSEQ multiplex PCR; TCRdb has only the in-frame clones, and not every one. The sample has approximately 220,000 clones, over 80% seen once. The specimen was PBMCs. Every receptor here comes from a woman aged 25 to 39 in good health and CMV-seropositive. Each CDR3 is given with its conserved first and last residue. D genes are given only for firm matches. A row's size may be missing; if present it is once, few, many or a size class.

V gene	D gene	CDR3 length	J gene	clone size	CDR3 protein	CDR3 DNA
TRBV19	NA	11	TRBJ1-1	NA	CASTWDTEAFF	TGTGCCAGTACGTGGGACACTGAAGCTTTCTTT
TRBV18	NA	14	TRBJ2-5	NA	CASSPLQKGETQYF	TGTGCCAGCTCACCACTACAAAAGGGGGAGACCCAGTACTTC
TRBV7-3	NA	13	TRBJ1-2	once	CASSLGGNYGYTF	TGTGCCAGCAGCTTAGGCGGAAACTATGGCTACACCTTC
TRBV29-1	NA	12	TRBJ1-2	NA	CSVGDPGGGYTF	TGCAGCGTTGGGGACCCGGGGGGTGGCTACACCTTC
TRBV2	TRBD1	14	TRBJ2-7	NA	CASSVRGQTYEQYF	TGTGCCAGCAGTGTAAGGGGACAGACCTACGAGCAGTACTTC
TRBV18	TRBD1	14	TRBJ2-1	NA	CASSRQGRDNEQFF	TGTGCCAGCTCAAGACAGGGTAGAGACAATGAGCAGTTCTTC
TRBV29-1	NA	11	TRBJ2-3	NA	CSAWAPDTQYF	TGCAGCGCCTGGGCCCCAGATACGCAGTATTTT
TRBV18	NA	13	TRBJ1-5	few	CASSPGTREPQHF	TGTGCCAGCTCACCGGGGACCAGGGAGCCCCAGCATTTT
TRBV12-5	NA	15	TRBJ1-3	NA	CASGRGTDSGNTIYF	TGTGCTAGTGGTCGCGGGACGGACTCTGGAAACACCATATATTTT
TRBV19	NA	20	TRBJ2-6	NA	CASRVLPPQGSFLGANVLTF	TGTGCCAGTAGAGTCCTCCCACCACAGGGTTCCTTTTTGGGGGCCAACGTCCTGACTTTC
TRBV27	NA	14	TRBJ1-5	NA	CASSSDGTGQPQHF	TGTGCCAGCAGTTCGGACGGAACGGGTCAGCCCCAGCATTTT
TRBV6-1	NA	15	TRBJ1-2	once	CASSGQPEGGDGYTF	TGTGCCAGCAGTGGTCAGCCGGAAGGAGGTGATGGCTACACCTTC
TRBV30	TRBD1	14	TRBJ1-1	NA	CAWSSGTVGTEAFF	TGTGCCTGGAGTTCAGGGACAGTGGGCACTGAAGCTTTCTTT
TRBV5-1	TRBD1	13	TRBJ1-2	NA	CASSLEGADGYTF	TGCGCCAGCAGCTTGGAGGGGGCGGATGGCTACACCTTC
TRBV29-1	NA	16	TRBJ1-2	NA	CSVAPRDGGRGYGYTF	TGCAGCGTTGCGCCAAGGGACGGAGGAAGGGGTTATGGCTACACCTTC
TRBV6-4	NA	15	TRBJ2-3	NA	CASSSRGRGTDTQYF	TGTGCCAGCAGCTCTAGGGGACGCGGCACAGATACGCAGTATTTT
TRBV5-4	NA	17	TRBJ2-4	NA	CASSPEPGTSWGGFGYF	TGTGCCAGCAGCCCGGAACCCGGGACCAGCTGGGGAGGATTCGGATACTTC
TRBV10-1	NA	12	TRBJ2-5	few	CASSDVSWPQYF	TGCGCCAGCAGTGATGTCAGCTGGCCCCAGTACTTC
TRBV30	NA	15	TRBJ2-3	NA	CAWSVGAGRTDTQYF	TGTGCCTGGAGTGTTGGGGCAGGGAGGACAGATACGCAGTATTTT
TRBV11-3	TRBD2	15	TRBJ2-7	NA	CASSPPGTTAYEQYF	TGTGCCAGCAGCCCTCCCGGGACTACAGCCTACGAGCAGTACTTC
TRBV2	NA	14	TRBJ2-7	NA	CASSAGTGLREQYF	TGTGCCAGCAGTGCGGGAACAGGGCTACGGGAGCAGTACTTC
TRBV5-6	NA	14	TRBJ1-1	once	CASRSRRGRTEAFF	TGTGCCAGCAGATCAAGGCGGGGGCGTACTGAAGCTTTCTTT